The TCR beta chain under discussion was sequenced for a study of Graves' ophthalmopathy and Graves' hyperthyroidism. Findings and caveats of the study: The model flagged ophthalmopathy progression at around 70% sensitivity and around 72% specificity. Blood also harbored most expanded thyroid clonotypes above 0.001 frequency.

Amplification of TCR beta CDR3 regions used RNA transcripts. HTBI-primed first-round RT-PCR preceded second-round multiplex PCR. TCRdb redid the calling of the multiplex PCR reads with MiXCR, one entry per CDR3 protein. The sample records around 1.1 million distinct CDR3 sequences, 35% to 45% being singletons. About this clonotype itself: Its antigen remains unidentified. A clone one base away is much larger, so this may be a read error.

Ineligible for inclusion were patients with other autoimmune diseases, uncontrolled infections, pregnancy or lactation. V gave up 7 bases and J gave up 6 bases, with 1 base separating them. The CDR3 length is 9 residues. Germline values: CDR1 DFQATT, CDR2 SNEGSKA (reference sequence). Material for sequencing was peripheral blood or thyroid tissue (not recorded which). The chain couples TRBV20-1 to TRBJ1-6; D gene uncertain. The source of this sequence is an adult man with Graves' hyperthyroidism. The CDR3 reads CSVNSPLHF. In nucleotides, the CDR3 is TGCAGTGTTAATTCACCCCTCCACTTT.